This TCR beta chain was documented in a study of T cell responses to AZD1222 COVID-19 vaccine. CDR1 is MRHNA, CDR2 SNTAGT, per germline. V was shortened by 2 bases and J by 4 bases, with 2 bases between the two germline ends. CDR3 size: 12 residues. Clones were read by immunoSEQ multiplex PCR, and TCRdb kept only the in-frame ones, dropping some. This table has over 100,000 clones, around 90% appearing once. Sequencing used peripheral blood, obtained 28 days after the second AZD1222 dose. V and J are TRBV6-4 and TRBJ2-2; D is uncertain. The TCR originated in an adult who received the AZD1222 COVID-19 vaccine. The CDR3 sequence: CASSDITGELFF. The DNA of the CDR3 is TGTGCCAGCAGTGACATCACCGGGGAGCTGTTTTTT.